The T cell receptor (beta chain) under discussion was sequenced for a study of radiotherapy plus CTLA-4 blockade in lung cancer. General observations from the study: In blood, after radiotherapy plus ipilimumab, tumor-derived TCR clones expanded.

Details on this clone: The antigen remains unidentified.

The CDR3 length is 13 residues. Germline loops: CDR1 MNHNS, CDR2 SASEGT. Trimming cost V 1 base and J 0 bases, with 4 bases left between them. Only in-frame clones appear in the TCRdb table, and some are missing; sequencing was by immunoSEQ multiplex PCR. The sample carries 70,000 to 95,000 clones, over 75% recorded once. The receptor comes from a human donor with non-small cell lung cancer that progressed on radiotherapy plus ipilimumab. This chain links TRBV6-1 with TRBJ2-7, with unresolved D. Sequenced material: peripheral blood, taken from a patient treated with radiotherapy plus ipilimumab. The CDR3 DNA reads TGTGCCAGCAGTGAAGGCAGCTCCTACGAGCAGTACTTC. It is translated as CASSEGSSYEQYF.